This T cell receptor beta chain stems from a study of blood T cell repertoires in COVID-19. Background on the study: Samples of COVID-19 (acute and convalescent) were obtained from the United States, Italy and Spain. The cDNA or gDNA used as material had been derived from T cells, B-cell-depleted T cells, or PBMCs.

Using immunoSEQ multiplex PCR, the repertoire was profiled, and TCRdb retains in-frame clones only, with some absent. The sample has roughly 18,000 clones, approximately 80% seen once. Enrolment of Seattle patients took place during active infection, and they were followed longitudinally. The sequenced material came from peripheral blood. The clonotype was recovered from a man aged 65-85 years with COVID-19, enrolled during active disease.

The CDR3 DNA reads as TGTGCCAGCAGCTTGGCCCTCCGACTAGCGGGGGGCAATGAGCAGTTCTTC. Protein product: CASSLALRLAGGNEQFF. This chain connects TRBV5-8 to TRBJ2-1; TRBD2 matches 13 bases. Germline V gives CDR1 SGHTS, CDR2 YDEGEE. This CDR3 is 17 amino acids long. Trimming took 0 bases from V and 6 from J; bases not matched to a gene: 6.